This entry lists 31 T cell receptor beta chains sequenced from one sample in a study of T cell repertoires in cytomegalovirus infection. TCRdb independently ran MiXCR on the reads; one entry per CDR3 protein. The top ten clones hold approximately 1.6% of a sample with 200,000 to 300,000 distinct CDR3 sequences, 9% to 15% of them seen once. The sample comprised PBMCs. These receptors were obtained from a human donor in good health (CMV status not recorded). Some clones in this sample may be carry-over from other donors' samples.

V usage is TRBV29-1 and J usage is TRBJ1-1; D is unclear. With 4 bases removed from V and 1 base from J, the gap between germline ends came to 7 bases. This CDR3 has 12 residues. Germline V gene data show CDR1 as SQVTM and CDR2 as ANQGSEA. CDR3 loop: CSVATWNTEAFF. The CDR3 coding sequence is TGCAGCGTTGCGACCTGGAACACTGAAGCTTTCTTT. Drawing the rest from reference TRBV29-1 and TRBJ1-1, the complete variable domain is SAVISQKPSRDICQRGTSLTIQCQVDSQVTMMFWYRQQPGQSLTLIATANQGSEATYESGFVIDKFPISRPNLTFSTLTVSNMSPEDSSIYLCSVATWNTEAFFGQGTRLTVV.

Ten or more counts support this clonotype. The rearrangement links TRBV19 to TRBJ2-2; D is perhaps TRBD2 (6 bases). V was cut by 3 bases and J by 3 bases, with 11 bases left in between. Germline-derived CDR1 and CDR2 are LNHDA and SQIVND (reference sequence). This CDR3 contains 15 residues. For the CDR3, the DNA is TGTGCCAGTAGTATGCACGGGAGCGACACCGGGGAGCTGTTTTTT. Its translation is CASSMHGSDTGELFF.

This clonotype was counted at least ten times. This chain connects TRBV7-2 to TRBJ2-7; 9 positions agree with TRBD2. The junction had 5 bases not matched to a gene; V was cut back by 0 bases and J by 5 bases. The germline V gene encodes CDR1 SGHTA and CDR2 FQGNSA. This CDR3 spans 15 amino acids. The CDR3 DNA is TGTGCCAGCAGCTTAGCTGGACTAGCGTCCCACGAGCAGTACTTC. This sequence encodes CASSLAGLASHEQYF. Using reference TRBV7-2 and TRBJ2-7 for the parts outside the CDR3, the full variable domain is GAGVSQSPSNKVTEKGKDVELRCDPISGHTALYWYRQSLGQGLEFLIYFQGNSAPDKSGLPSDRFSAERTGGSVSTLTIQRTQQEDSAVYLCASSLAGLASHEQYFGPGTRLTVT.

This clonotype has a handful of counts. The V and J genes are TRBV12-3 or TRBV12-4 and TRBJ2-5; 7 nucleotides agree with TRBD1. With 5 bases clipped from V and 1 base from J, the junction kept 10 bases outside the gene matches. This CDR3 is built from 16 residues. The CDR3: CASSQRQGPSQETQYF. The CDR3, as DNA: TGTGCCAGCAGTCAGAGACAGGGACCCTCCCAAGAGACCCAGTACTTC.

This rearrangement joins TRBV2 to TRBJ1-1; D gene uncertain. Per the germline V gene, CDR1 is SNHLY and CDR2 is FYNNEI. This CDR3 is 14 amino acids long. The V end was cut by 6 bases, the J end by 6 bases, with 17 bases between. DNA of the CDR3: TGTGCCAGCAGGGACCATCTAACCCAAGCTGAAGCTTTCTTT. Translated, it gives CASRDHLTQAEAFF.

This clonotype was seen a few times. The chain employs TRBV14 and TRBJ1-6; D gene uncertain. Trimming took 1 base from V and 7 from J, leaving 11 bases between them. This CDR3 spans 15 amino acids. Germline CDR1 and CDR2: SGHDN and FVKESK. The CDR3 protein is CASSQVGVENSPLHF. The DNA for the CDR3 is TGTGCCAGCAGCCAAGTGGGTGTGGAGAATTCACCCCTCCACTTT. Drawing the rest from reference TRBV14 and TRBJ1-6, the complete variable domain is EAGVTQFPSHSVIEKGQTVTLRCDPISGHDNLYWYRRVMGKEIKFLLHFVKESKQDESGMPNNRFLAERTGGTYSTLKVQPAELEDSGVYFCASSQVGVENSPLHFGNGTRLTVT.

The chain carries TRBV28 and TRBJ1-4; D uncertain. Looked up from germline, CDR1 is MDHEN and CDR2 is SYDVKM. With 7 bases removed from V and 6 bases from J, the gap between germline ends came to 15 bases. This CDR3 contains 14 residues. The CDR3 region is CASITAEGDEKLFF. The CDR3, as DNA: TGTGCCAGCATCACGGCGGAGGGAGATGAAAAACTGTTTTTT.

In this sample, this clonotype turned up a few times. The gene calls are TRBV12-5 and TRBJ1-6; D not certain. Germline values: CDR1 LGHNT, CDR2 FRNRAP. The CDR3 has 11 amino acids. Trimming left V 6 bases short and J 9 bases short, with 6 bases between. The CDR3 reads CASGFGSPLHF. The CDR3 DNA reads TGTGCTAGTGGCTTCGGTTCACCCCTCCACTTT.

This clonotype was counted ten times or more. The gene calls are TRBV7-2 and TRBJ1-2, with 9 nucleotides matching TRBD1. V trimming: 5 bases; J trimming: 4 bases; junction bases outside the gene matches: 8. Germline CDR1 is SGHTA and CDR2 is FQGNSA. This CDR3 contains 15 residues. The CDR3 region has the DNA TGTGCCAGCAGCACCTCTTTACAGGGGGCCTATGGCTACACCTTC. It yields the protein CASSTSLQGAYGYTF.

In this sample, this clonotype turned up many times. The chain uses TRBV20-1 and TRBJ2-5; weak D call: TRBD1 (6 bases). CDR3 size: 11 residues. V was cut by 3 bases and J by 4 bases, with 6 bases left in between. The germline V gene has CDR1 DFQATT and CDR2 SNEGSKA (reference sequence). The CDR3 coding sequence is TGCAGTGCTAGGACAGGAGAGACCCAGTACTTC. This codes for CSARTGETQYF.

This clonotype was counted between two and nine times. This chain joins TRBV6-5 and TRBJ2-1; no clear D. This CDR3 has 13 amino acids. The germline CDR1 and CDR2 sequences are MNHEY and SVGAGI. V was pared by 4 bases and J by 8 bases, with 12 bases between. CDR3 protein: CASSSPLNDEQFF. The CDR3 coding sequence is TGTGCCAGCAGTTCCCCCCTGAACGATGAGCAGTTCTTC.

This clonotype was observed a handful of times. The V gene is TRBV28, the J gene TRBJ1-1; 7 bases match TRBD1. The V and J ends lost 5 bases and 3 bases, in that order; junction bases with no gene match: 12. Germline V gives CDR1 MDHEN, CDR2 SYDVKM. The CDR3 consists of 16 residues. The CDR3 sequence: CASSAWDSGGHTEAFF. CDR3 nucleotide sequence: TGTGCCAGCAGTGCTTGGGACAGCGGAGGTCACACTGAAGCTTTCTTT.

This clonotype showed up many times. DNA for the CDR3: TGTGCCGGGGGGAGGCGGGTGAACACCGGGGAGCTGTTTTTT. Protein sequence: CAGGRRVNTGELFF. The genes are TRBV28 and TRBJ2-2, with D maybe TRBD2 (6 bases). With 11 bases removed from V and 1 base from J, the gap between germline ends came to 14 bases. CDR1 and CDR2 from the germline V gene are MDHEN and SYDVKM. The length of the CDR3 is 14 residues.

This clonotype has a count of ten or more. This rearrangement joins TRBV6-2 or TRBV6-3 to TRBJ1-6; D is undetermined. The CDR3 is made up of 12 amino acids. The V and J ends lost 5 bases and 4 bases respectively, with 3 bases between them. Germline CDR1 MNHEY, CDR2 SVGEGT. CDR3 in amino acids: CASSQYNSPLHF. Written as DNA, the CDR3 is TGTGCCAGCAGTCAATATAATTCACCCCTCCACTTT.

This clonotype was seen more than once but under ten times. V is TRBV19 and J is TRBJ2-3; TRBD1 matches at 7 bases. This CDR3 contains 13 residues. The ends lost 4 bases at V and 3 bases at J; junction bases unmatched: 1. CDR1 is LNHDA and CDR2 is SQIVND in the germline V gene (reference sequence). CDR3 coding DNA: TGTGCCAGTAGTAGCAGGGGGACAGATACGCAGTATTTT. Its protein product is CASSSRGTDTQYF.

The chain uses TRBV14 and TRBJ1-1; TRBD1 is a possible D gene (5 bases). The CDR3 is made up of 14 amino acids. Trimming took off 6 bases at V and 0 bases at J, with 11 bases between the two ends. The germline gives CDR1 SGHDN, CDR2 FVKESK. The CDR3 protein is CASRRGIMNTEAFF. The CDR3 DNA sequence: TGTGCCAGCAGACGGGGGATTATGAACACTGAAGCTTTCTTT.

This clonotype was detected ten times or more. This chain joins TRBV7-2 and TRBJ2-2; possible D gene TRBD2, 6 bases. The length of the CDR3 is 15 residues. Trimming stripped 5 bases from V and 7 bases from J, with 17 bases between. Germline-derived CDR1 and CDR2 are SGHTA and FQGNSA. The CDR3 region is CASSVSGPSSGELFF. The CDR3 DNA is TGTGCCAGCAGCGTTAGCGGTCCTAGCAGCGGGGAGCTGTTTTTT.

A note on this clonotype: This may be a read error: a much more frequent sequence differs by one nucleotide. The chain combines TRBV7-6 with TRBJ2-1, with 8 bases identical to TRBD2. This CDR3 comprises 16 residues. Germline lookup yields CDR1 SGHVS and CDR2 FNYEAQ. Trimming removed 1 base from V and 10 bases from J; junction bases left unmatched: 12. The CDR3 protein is CASSLEPPASSGEQFF. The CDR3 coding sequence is TGTGCCAGCAGCTTAGAACCACCGGCGTCTAGCGGGGAGCAGTTCTTC.

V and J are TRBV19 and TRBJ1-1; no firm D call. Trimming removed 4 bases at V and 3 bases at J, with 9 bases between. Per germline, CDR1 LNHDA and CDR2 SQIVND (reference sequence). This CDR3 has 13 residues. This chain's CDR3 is CASSTTADTEAFF. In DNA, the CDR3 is TGTGCCAGTAGTACGACTGCGGACACTGAAGCTTTCTTT.

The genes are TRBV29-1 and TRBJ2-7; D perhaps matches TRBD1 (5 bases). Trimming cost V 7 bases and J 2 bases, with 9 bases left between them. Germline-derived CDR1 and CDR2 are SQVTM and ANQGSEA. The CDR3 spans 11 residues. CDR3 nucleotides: TGCAGCGCTACGACAGCCTACGAGCAGTACTTC. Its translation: CSATTAYEQYF.

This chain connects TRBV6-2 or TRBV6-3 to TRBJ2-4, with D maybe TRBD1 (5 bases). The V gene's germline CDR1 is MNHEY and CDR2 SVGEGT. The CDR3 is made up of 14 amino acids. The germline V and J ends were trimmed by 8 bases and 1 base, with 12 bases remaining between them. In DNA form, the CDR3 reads TGTGCCAGCGTTCCAGGGTGGGCCAAAAACATTCAGTACTTC. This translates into CASVPGWAKNIQYF.

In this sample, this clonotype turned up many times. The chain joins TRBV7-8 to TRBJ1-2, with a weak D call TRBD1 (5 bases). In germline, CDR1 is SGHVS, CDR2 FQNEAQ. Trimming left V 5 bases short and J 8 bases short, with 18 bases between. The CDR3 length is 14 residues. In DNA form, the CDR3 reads TGTGCCAGCAGCCCAAACCGGGACCAGGGAGGCTACACCTTC. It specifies CASSPNRDQGGYTF.

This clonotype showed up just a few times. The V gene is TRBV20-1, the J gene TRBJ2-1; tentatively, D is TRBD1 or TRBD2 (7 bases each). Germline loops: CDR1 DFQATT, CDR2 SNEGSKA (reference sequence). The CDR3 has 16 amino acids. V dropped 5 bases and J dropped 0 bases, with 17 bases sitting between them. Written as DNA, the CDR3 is TGCAGTGCTCAGGGGGGGGGGGGGAACTCCTACAATGAGCAGTTCTTC. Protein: CSAQGGGGNSYNEQFF.

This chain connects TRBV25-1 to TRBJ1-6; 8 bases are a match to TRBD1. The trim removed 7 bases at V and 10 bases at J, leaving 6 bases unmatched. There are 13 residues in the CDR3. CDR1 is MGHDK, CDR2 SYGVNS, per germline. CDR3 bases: TGTGCCAGCACCCTGGACAGGGACTCACCCCTCCACTTT. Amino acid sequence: CASTLDRDSPLHF. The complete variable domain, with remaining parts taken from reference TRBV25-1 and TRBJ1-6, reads EADIYQTPRYLVIGTGKKITLECSQTMGHDKMYWYQQDPGMELHLIHYSYGVNSTEKGDLSSESTVSRIRTEHFPLTLESARPSHTSQYLCASTLDRDSPLHFGNGTRLTVT.

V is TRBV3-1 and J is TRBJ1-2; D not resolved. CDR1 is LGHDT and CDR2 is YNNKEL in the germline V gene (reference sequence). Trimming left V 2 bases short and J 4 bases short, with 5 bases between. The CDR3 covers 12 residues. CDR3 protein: CASSQSSYGYTF. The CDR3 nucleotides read TGTGCCAGCAGCCAATCCAGCTATGGCTACACCTTC.

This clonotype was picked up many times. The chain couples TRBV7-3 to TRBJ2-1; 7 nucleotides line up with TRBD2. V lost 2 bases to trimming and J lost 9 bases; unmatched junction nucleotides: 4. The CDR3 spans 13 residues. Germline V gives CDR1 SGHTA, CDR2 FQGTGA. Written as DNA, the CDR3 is TGTGCCAGCAGCTTACGGATAGCGGGTGAGCAGTTCTTC. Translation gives CASSLRIAGEQFF. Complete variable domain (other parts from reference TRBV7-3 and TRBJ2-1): GAGVSQTPSNKVTEKGKYVELRCDPISGHTALYWYRQSLGQGPEFLIYFQGTGAADDSGLPNDRFFAVRPEGSVSTLKIQRTERGDSAVYLCASSLRIAGEQFFGPGTRLTVL.

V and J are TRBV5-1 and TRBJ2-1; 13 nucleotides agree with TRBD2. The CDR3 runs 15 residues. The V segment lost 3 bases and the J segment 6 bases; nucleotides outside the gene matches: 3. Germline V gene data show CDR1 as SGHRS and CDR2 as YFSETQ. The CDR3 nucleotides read TGCGCCAGCAGCTGGACTAGCGGGAGCCCCAATGAGCAGTTCTTC. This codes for CASSWTSGSPNEQFF.

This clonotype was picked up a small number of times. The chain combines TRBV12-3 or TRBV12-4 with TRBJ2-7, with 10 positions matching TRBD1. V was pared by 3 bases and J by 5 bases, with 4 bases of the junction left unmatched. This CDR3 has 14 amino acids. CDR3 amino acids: CASSFTGQGNEQYF. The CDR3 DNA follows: TGTGCCAGCAGTTTTACGGGACAGGGGAACGAGCAGTACTTC.

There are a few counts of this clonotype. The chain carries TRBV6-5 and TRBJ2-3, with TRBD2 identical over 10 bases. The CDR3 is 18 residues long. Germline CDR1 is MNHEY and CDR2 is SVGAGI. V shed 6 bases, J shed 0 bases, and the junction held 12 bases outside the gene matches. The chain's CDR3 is CASRPSSGGPPSTDTQYF. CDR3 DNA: TGTGCCAGCAGGCCTTCTAGCGGGGGCCCTCCTAGCACAGATACGCAGTATTTT.

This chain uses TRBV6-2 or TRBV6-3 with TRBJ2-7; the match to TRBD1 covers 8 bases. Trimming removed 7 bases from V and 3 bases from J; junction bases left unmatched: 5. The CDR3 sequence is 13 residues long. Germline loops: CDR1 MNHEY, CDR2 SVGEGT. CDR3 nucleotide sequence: TGTGCCAGCAAACAGGGGGTATTCTACGAGCAGTACTTC. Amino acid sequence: CASKQGVFYEQYF.

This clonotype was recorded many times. The CDR3 sequence: CASSLGGLYGYTF. CDR3 nucleotide sequence: TGTGCCAGCAGCTTAGGGGGTTTATATGGCTACACCTTC. This chain connects TRBV7-2 to TRBJ1-2; D is uncertain. Germline V CDR1 and CDR2: SGHTA, FQGNSA. The CDR3 is 13 amino acids. V shed 1 base and J shed 5 bases, with 8 bases lying between them. The full variable domain, completed using reference TRBV7-2 and TRBJ1-2, is GAGVSQSPSNKVTEKGKDVELRCDPISGHTALYWYRQSLGQGLEFLIYFQGNSAPDKSGLPSDRFSAERTGGSVSTLTIQRTQQEDSAVYLCASSLGGLYGYTFGSGTRLTVV.